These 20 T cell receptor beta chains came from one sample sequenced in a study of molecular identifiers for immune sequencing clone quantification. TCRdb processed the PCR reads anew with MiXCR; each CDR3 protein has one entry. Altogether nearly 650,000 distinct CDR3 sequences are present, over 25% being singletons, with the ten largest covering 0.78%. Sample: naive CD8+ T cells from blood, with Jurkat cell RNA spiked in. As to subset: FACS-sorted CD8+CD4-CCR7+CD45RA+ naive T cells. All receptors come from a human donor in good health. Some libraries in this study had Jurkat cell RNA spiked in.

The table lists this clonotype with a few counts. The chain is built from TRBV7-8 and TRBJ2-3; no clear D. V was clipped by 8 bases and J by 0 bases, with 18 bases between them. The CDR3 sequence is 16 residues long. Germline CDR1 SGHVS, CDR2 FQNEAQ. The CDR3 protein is CASGSVGATSTDTQYF. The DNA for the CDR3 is TGTGCCAGCGGCTCCGTCGGAGCCACTAGCACAGATACGCAGTATTTT.

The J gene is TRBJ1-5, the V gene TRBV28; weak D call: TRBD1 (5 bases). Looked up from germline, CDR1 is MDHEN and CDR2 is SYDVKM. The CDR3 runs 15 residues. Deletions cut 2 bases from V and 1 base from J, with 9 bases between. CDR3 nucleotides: TGTGCCAGCAGTTTACGGGACTTGAGCAATCAGCCCCAGCATTTT. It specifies CASSLRDLSNQPQHF.

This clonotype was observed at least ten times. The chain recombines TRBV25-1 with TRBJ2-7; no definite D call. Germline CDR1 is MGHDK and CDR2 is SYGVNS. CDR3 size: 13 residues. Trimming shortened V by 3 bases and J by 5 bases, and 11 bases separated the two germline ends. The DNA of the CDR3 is TGTGCCAGCAGTGACTATAAGAGCAACGAGCAGTACTTC. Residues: CASSDYKSNEQYF.

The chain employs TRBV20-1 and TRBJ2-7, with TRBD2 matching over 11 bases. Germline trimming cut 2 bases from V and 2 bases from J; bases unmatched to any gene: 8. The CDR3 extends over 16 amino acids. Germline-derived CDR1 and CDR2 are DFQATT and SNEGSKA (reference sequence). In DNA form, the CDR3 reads TGCAGTGCTAGACCCAATAGCGGGAGGGACACCTACGAGCAGTACTTC. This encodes CSARPNSGRDTYEQYF.

In nucleotides, the CDR3 is TGTGCCAGCAGCCAAGAGGTCAGTCAGCGGATCGGCGCCTACAATGAGCAGTTCTTC. It specifies CASSQEVSQRIGAYNEQFF. V usage is TRBV4-2 and J usage is TRBJ2-1; D possibly corresponds to TRBD2 (5 bases). Deletions cut 0 bases from V and 2 bases from J, with 20 bases between. CDR1 and CDR2 from the germline V gene are LGHNA and YNFKEQ. This CDR3 region has 19 residues.

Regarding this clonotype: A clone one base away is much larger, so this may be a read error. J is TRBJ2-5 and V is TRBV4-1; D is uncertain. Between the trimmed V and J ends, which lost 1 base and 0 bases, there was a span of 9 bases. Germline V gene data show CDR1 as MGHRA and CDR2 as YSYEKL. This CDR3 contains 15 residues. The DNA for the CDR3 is TGCGCCAGCAGCCAAGCTCCCACGTACCAAGAGACCCAGTACTTC. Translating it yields CASSQAPTYQETQYF.

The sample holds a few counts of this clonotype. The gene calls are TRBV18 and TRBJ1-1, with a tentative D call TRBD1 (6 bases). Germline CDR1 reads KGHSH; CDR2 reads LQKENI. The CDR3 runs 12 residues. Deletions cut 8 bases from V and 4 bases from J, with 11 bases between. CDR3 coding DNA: TGTGCCAGCGCAGGGGTTGGCACTGAAGCTTTCTTT. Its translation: CASAGVGTEAFF. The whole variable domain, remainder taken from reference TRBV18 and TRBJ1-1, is NAGVMQNPRHLVRRRGQEARLRCSPMKGHSHVYWYRQLPEEGLKFMVYLQKENIIDESGMPKERFSAEFPKEGPSILRIQQVVRGDSAAYFCASAGVGTEAFFGQGTRLTVV.

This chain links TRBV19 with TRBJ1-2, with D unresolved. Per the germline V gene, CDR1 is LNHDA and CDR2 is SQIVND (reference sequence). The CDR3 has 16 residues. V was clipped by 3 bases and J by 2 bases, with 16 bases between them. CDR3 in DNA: TGTGCCAGTAGTATTGGTAGAGACAAACAAAACTATGGCTACACCTTC. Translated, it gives CASSIGRDKQNYGYTF. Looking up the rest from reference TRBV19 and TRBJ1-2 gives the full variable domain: DGGITQSPKYLFRKEGQNVTLSCEQNLNHDAMYWYRQDPGQGLRLIYYSQIVNDFQKGDIAEGYSVSREKKESFPLTVTSAQKNPTAFYLCASSIGRDKQNYGYTFGSGTRLTVV.

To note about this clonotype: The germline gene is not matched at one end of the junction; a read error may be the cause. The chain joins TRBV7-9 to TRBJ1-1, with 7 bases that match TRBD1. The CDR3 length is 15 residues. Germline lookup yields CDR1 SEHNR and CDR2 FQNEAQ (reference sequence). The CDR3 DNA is TGTGCCAGCAGCTCCTGGGACAGAAAGAACGCTGAAGCTTTCTTT. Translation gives CASSSWDRKNAEAFF.

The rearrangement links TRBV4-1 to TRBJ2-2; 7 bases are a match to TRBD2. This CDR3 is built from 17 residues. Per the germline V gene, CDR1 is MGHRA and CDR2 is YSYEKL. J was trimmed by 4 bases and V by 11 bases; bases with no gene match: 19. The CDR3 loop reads CARRPDLGLNPTGELFF. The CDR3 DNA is TGCGCCCGCCGCCCGGACCTGGGACTAAACCCCACCGGGGAGCTGTTTTTT.

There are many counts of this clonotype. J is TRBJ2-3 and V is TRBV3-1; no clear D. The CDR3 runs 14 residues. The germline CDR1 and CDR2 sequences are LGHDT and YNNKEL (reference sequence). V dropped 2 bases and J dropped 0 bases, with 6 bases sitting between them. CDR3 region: CASSQTGSTDTQYF. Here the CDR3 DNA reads TGTGCCAGCAGCCAAACCGGGAGCACAGATACGCAGTATTTT.

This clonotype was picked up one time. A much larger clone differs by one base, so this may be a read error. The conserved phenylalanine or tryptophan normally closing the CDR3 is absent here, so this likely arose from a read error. The CDR3 nucleotides are TGCGCCAGCAGCCAAGACCTAGCGGGAGCGGCGGGGGAGCAGTACATC. This sequence encodes CASSQDLAGAAGEQYI. The V call is TRBV4-3, the J call TRBJ2-7, with TRBD2 identical over 10 bases. Unmatched junction bases numbered 9, after V lost 0 bases and J lost 7 bases. Per the germline V gene, CDR1 is LGHNA and CDR2 is YSLEER. The CDR3 spans 16 residues.

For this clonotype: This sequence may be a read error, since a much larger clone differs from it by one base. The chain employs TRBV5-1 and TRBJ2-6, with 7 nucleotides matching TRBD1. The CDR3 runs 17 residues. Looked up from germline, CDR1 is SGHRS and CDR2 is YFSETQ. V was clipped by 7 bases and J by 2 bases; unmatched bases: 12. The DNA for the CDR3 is TGCGCCAGCGGCTCCGGGACAGAGCCCCCTGGGGCCAACGTCCTGACTTTC. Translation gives CASGSGTEPPGANVLTF.

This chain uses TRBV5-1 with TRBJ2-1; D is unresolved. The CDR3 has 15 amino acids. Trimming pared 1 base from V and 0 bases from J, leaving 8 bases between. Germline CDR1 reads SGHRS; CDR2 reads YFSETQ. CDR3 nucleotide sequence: TGCGCCAGCAGCTTGACATGGAACTCCTACAATGAGCAGTTCTTC. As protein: CASSLTWNSYNEQFF.

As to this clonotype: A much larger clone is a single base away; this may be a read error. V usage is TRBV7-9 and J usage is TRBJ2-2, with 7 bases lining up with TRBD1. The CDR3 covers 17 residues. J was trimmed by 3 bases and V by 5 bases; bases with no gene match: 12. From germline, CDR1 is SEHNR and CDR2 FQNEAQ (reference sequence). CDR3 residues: CASSLPGQILDTGELFF. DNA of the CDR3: TGTGCCAGCAGCCTTCCGGGACAGATTTTGGACACCGGGGAGCTGTTTTTT.

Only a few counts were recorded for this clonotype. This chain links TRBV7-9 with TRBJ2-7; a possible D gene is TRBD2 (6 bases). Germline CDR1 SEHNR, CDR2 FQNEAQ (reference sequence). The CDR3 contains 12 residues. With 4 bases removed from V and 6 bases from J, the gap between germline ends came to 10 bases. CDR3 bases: TGTGCCAGCAGCTCGGAGGGTTCCGAGCAGTACTTC. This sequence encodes CASSSEGSEQYF.

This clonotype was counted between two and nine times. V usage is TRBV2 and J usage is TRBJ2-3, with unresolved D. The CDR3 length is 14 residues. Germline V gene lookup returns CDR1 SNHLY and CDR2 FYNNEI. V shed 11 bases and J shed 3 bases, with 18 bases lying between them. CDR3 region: CALPGRRITDTQYF. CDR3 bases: TGTGCCTTACCTGGCAGACGAATAACAGATACGCAGTATTTT.

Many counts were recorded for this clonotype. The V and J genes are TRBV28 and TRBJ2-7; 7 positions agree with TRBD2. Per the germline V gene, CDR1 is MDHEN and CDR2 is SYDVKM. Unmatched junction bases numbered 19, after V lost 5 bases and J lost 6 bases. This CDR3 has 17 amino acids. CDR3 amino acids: CASSPFSGPSGVIEQYF. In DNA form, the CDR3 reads TGTGCCAGCAGTCCCTTCTCAGGGCCTAGCGGAGTCATCGAGCAGTACTTC.

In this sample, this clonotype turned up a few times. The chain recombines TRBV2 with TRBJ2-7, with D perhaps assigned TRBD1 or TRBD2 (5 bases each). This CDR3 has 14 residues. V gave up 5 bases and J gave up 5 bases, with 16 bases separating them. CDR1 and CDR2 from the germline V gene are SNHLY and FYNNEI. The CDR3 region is CASSPSGTANEQYF. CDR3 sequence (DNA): TGTGCCAGCAGTCCCTCCGGGACGGCGAACGAGCAGTACTTC.

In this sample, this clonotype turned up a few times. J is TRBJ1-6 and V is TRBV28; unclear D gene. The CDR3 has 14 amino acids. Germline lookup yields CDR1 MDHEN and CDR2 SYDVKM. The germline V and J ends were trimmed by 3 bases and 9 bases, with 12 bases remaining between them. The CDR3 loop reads CASSFIGSTSPLHF. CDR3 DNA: TGTGCCAGCAGTTTTATCGGGTCCACTTCACCCCTCCACTTT.